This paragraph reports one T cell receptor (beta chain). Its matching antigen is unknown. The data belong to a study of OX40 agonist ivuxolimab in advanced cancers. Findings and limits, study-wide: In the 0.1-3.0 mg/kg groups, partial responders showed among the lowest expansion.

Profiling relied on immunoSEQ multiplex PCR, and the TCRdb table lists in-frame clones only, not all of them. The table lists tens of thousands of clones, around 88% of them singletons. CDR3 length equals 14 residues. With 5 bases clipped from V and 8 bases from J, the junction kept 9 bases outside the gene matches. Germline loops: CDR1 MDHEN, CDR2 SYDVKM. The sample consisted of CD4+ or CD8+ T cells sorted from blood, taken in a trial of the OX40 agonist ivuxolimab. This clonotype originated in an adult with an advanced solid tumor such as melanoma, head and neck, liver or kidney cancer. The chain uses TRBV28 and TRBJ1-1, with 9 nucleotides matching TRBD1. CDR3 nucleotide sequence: TGTGCCAGCAGTCCGACAGGGGGGGCCAGAGAAGCTTTCTTT. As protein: CASSPTGGAREAFF.